What follows are 22 T cell receptor beta chains derived from one specimen sequenced in a study of cytomegalovirus exposure and HLA in healthy donors. Clones were read by immunoSEQ multiplex PCR, and TCRdb kept only the in-frame ones, dropping some. Of more than 70,000 clones listed, almost 97% were seen once; the top ten hold roughly 1.5%. Sample: PBMCs. The receptors shown here come from a man aged 18 to 29 in good health and CMV-seropositive.

The chain has TRBV6-7 and TRBJ2-7; 10 bases are shared with TRBD2. TRBV6-7 has ORF status, its function being uncertain. The CDR3 spans 15 residues. Germline trimming cut 6 bases from V and 3 bases from J; bases unmatched to any gene: 8. The CDR3 region has the DNA TGTGCCAGCAGCCTCGGGACTAGCGTCCTCTACGAGCAGTACTTC. Protein sequence: CASSLGTSVLYEQYF.

The chain is built from TRBV6-4 and TRBJ1-2; D possibly corresponds to TRBD1 (6 bases). The CDR3 loop spans 17 amino acids. Germline CDR1 reads MRHNA; CDR2 reads SNTAGT. The V gene lost 2 bases and the J gene lost 3 bases, with 19 bases spanning the gap. The DNA of the CDR3 is TGTGCCAGCAGTGACGGTCTAAGGCGGGGGGCCTACTATGGCTACACCTTC. Translating gives CASSDGLRRGAYYGYTF.

This CDR3 is CASSVTGLGETQYF. In DNA, the CDR3 is TGTGCCAGCAGCGTAACAGGCCTGGGGGAGACCCAGTACTTC. The chain combines TRBV9 with TRBJ2-5, with a weak D call TRBD1 (5 bases). Germline V lookup: CDR1 SGDLS, CDR2 YYNGEE. The V and J ends lost 1 base and 5 bases respectively, with 12 bases between them. CDR3 length: 14 amino acids.

This rearrangement joins TRBV11-2 to TRBJ2-1, with 11 bases fitting TRBD1. This CDR3 has 14 residues. Germline V gene sequence: CDR1 SGHAT, CDR2 FQNNGV. The trim removed 4 bases at V and 10 bases at J, leaving 6 bases unmatched. The CDR3 DNA is TGTGCCAGCAGCTCCGGGACAGGGGGATGGGAGCAGTTCTTC. Residues: CASSSGTGGWEQFF.

The rearrangement links TRBV28 to TRBJ2-1; TRBD2 matches at 15 bases. The CDR3 covers 17 residues. CDR1 and CDR2 from the germline V gene are MDHEN and SYDVKM. The ends lost 8 bases at V and 0 bases at J; junction bases unmatched: 5. The CDR3: CASAGTSGRPSYNEQFF. The CDR3 DNA sequence: TGTGCCAGCGCCGGGACTAGCGGGAGGCCCTCCTACAATGAGCAGTTCTTC.

This clone was detected only once. The chain joins TRBV5-4 to TRBJ1-2; D perhaps matches TRBD1 (6 bases). Trimming took 0 bases from V and 3 from J, leaving 6 bases between them. This CDR3 is built from 13 residues. The germline gives CDR1 SGHNT, CDR2 YYREEE (reference sequence). CDR3 residues: CASSLDRDYGYTF. The CDR3 DNA is TGTGCCAGCAGCTTGGACAGGGACTATGGCTACACCTTC.

This clone was seen once. The gene calls are TRBV6-1 and TRBJ2-5; 8 bases are a match to TRBD2. The trim removed 1 base at V and 0 bases at J, leaving 10 bases unmatched. Germline values: CDR1 MNHNS, CDR2 SASEGT. This CDR3 has 18 residues. The chain's CDR3 is CASSEEGLLREDQETQYF. In nucleotides, the CDR3 is TGTGCCAGCAGTGAAGAGGGTCTTCTGCGGGAGGACCAAGAGACCCAGTACTTC.

The CDR3 region is CSVEDHRVTDTQYF. For the CDR3, the DNA is TGCAGCGTTGAAGATCACAGGGTTACAGATACGCAGTATTTT. The J gene is TRBJ2-3, the V gene TRBV29-1, with D perhaps matching TRBD1 (6 bases). The CDR3 has 14 amino acids. Germline CDR1 is SQVTM and CDR2 is ANQGSEA. V was shortened by 0 bases and J by 3 bases, with 10 bases between the two germline ends.

V and J are TRBV5-1 and TRBJ2-1; TRBD2 matches at 9 bases. The CDR3 runs to 15 residues. Trimming at V came to 4 bases and at J to 4 bases, leaving 6 bases not matched to a gene. The germline CDR1 and CDR2 sequences are SGHRS and YFSETQ. CDR3 nucleotide sequence: TGCGCCAGCAGCCTCGTAAGCGGGGGGTACAATGAGCAGTTCTTC. It encodes CASSLVSGGYNEQFF.

The chain has TRBV5-1 and TRBJ2-3; TRBD2 matches at 7 bases. Looked up from germline, CDR1 is SGHRS and CDR2 is YFSETQ. V was clipped by 3 bases and J by 6 bases; unmatched bases: 13. The CDR3 has 16 amino acids. CDR3 loop: CASSYGGTLQADTQYF. CDR3 DNA: TGCGCCAGCAGCTACGGGGGGACGCTTCAAGCCGATACGCAGTATTTT.

Points on this clone: The DNA is left out, because the CDR3 cannot be placed on it with certainty; the CDR3 is given as TCRdb lists it. CDR3 in amino acids: CASIHSVRREGTEAFF. The chain combines TRBV5-5 with TRBJ1-1. The V gene's germline CDR1 is SGHKS and CDR2 YYEKEE (reference sequence). Counting both end residues, the CDR3 totals 16 amino acids.

The J gene is TRBJ2-1, the V gene TRBV7-8; TRBD2 aligns across 7 bases. Losses at the gene ends were 1 base for V and 8 bases for J; bases not matched to a gene: 5. There are 14 residues in the CDR3. CDR1 and CDR2 (germline): SGHVS, FQNEAQ. The CDR3 loop is CASSLGGGLDEQFF. The CDR3 DNA is TGTGCCAGCAGCTTAGGGGGAGGGCTCGATGAGCAGTTCTTC.

The chain employs TRBV19 and TRBJ1-2; D gene unclear. CDR3 length: 13 residues. Trimming took 3 bases from V and 1 from J, leaving 6 bases between them. In germline, CDR1 is LNHDA, CDR2 SQIVND (reference sequence). The CDR3 protein is CASSIVSNYGYTF. DNA for the CDR3: TGTGCCAGTAGTATCGTCAGTAACTATGGCTACACCTTC.

The gene calls are TRBV19 and TRBJ1-5; the D gene is possibly TRBD1 (5 bases). Between the trimmed V and J ends, which lost 8 bases and 1 base, there was a span of 15 bases. Per germline, CDR1 LNHDA and CDR2 SQIVND (reference sequence). The CDR3 has 15 residues. CDR3 sequence (DNA): TGTGCCAGTGAGGCAGGGATCACAAGCAATCAGCCCCAGCATTTT. Protein sequence: CASEAGITSNQPQHF.

The chain combines TRBV6-1 with TRBJ1-2; the D gene is possibly TRBD1 (5 bases). V was shortened by 4 bases and J by 3 bases, with 12 bases between the two germline ends. In germline, CDR1 is MNHNS, CDR2 SASEGT. CDR3 length: 14 residues. The CDR3 sequence is CASSGRGLHYGYTF. CDR3 sequence (DNA): TGTGCCAGCAGTGGCCGGGGACTGCACTATGGCTACACCTTC.

This chain links TRBV18 with TRBJ2-1; D perhaps matches TRBD1 (5 bases). V dropped 5 bases and J dropped 7 bases, with 12 bases sitting between them. The CDR3 totals 13 residues. Looked up from germline, CDR1 is KGHSH and CDR2 is LQKENI. The CDR3 region is CASSEAGWNEQFF. The DNA for the CDR3 is TGTGCCAGCTCAGAGGCAGGGTGGAATGAGCAGTTCTTC.

The gene calls are TRBV4-1 and TRBJ2-7; 10 positions match TRBD1. The trim removed 4 bases at V and 6 bases at J, leaving 9 bases unmatched. CDR3 length: 15 amino acids. CDR1 is MGHRA and CDR2 is YSYEKL in the germline V gene. CDR3 nucleotide sequence: TGCGCCAGCAGCCGGGACCCGGGACAGGGGCGCGAGCAGTACTTC. This sequence encodes CASSRDPGQGREQYF.

The chain recombines TRBV27 with TRBJ2-1, with 7 positions matching TRBD2. Germline assignment: CDR1 MNHEY and CDR2 SMNVEV (reference sequence). This CDR3 spans 14 amino acids. Trimming took 5 bases from V and 5 from J; bases not matched to a gene: 6. The CDR3 DNA follows: TGTGCCAGCAGTACCCTAGCGGCAAACAATGAGCAGTTCTTC. It yields the protein CASSTLAANNEQFF.

V and J are TRBV9 and TRBJ1-2, with D uncertain. This CDR3 has 13 amino acids. Germline V gene lookup returns CDR1 SGDLS and CDR2 YYNGEE. V dropped 0 bases and J dropped 6 bases, with 9 bases sitting between them. The CDR3 sequence: CASSVAGSDGYTF. CDR3 sequence (DNA): TGTGCCAGCAGCGTAGCAGGTAGCGATGGCTACACCTTC.

The chain uses TRBV18 and TRBJ1-1; no clear D. This CDR3 is built from 16 residues. Germline V gives CDR1 KGHSH, CDR2 LQKENI. Trimming shortened V by 2 bases and J by 1 base, and 14 bases separated the two germline ends. CDR3 nucleotide sequence: TGTGCCAGCTCACCATTCGATCAGGTGGAGAACACTGAAGCTTTCTTT. As protein: CASSPFDQVENTEAFF.

With respect to this clone: Compared with germline, one end of the junction differs, possibly owing to a read error. The chain employs TRBV7-7 and TRBJ2-1, with 9 nucleotides matching TRBD2. In germline, CDR1 is SSHAT, CDR2 FNYEAQ (reference sequence). The CDR3 runs 16 residues. The CDR3 loop reads CASSFSAGGSYNEQFF. CDR3 bases: TGTGCTAGCAGCTTTTCAGCGGGAGGTTCGTACAATGAGCAGTTCTTC.

This chain joins TRBV6-1 and TRBJ2-7, with D possibly TRBD2 on 6 matching bases. CDR3 size: 14 residues. Germline CDR1 MNHNS, CDR2 SASEGT. Deletions cut 6 bases from V and 2 bases from J, with 14 bases between. CDR3: CASSPAEGPYEQYF. In DNA form, the CDR3 reads TGTGCCAGCAGCCCAGCGGAGGGGCCCTACGAGCAGTACTTC.